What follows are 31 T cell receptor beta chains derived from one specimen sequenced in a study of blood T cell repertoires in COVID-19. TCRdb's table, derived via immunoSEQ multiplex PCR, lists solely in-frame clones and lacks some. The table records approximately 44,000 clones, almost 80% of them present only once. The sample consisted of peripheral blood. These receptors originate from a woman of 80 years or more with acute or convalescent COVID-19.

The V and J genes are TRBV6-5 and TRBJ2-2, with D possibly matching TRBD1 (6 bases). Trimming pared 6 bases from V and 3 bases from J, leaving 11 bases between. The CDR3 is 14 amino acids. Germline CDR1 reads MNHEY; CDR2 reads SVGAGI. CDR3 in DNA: TGTGCCAGCAGCCGGAACAGGGACACCGGGGAGCTGTTTTTT. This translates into CASSRNRDTGELFF.

The CDR3 loop is CASKGAGDGVYEQYF. The DNA for the CDR3 is TGTGCCAGCAAAGGAGCGGGAGATGGGGTCTACGAGCAGTACTTC. The chain couples TRBV6-5 to TRBJ2-7, with 8 bases lining up with TRBD2. The germline gives CDR1 MNHEY, CDR2 SVGAGI. After removal of 7 bases from V and 3 bases from J, the junction contained 11 bases not matched to a gene. CDR3 size: 15 residues.

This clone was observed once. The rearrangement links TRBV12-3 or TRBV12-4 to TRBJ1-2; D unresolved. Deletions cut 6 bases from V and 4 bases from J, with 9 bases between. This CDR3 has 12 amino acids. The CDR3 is CASSFGFYGYTF. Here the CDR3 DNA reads TGTGCCAGCAGCTTCGGTTTCTATGGCTACACCTTC.

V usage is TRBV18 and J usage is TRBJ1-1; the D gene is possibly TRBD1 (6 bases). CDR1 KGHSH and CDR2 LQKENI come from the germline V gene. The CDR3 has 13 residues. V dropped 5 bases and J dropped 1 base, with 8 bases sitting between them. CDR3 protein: CASSADRNTEAFF. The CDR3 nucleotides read TGTGCCAGCTCAGCGGACAGGAACACTGAAGCTTTCTTT.

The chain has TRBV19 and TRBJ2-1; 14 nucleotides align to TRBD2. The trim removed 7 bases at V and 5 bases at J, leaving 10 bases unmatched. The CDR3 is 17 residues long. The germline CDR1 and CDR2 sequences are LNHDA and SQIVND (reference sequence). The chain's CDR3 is CASTPRGTSGRNNEQFF. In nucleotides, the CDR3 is TGTGCCAGTACCCCCCGTGGGACTAGCGGGAGAAACAATGAGCAGTTCTTC.

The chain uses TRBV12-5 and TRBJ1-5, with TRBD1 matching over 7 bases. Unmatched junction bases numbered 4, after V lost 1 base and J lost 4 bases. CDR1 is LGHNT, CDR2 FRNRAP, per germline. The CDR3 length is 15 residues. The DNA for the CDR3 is TGTGCTAGTGGTTTGGAACAGGGGAGAAATCAGCCCCAGCATTTT. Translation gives CASGLEQGRNQPQHF. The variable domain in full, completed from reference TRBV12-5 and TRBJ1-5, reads DARVTQTPRHKVTEMGQEVTMRCQPILGHNTVFWYRQTMMQGLELLAYFRNRAPLDDSGMPKDRFSAEMPDATLATLKIQPSEPRDSAVYFCASGLEQGRNQPQHFGDGTRLSIL.

As DNA, the CDR3 is TGTGCCAGCAGCCTAAGGGGACAGGGGACGAATGAAAAACTGTTTTTT. Its translation: CASSLRGQGTNEKLFF. The chain joins TRBV3-1 (or the pseudogene TRBV3-2) to TRBJ1-4; 10 bases match TRBD1. V was clipped by 4 bases and J by 5 bases; unmatched bases: 7. The V gene's germline CDR1 is LGHDT and CDR2 YNNKEL (reference sequence). The CDR3 covers 16 residues.

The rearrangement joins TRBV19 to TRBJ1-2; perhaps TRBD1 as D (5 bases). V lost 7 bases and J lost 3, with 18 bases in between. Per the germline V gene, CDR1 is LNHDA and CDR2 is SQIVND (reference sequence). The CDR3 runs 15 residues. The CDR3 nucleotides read TGTGCCAGTACCGAAGGTCCAGGGTGGGACTATGGCTACACCTTC. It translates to CASTEGPGWDYGYTF.

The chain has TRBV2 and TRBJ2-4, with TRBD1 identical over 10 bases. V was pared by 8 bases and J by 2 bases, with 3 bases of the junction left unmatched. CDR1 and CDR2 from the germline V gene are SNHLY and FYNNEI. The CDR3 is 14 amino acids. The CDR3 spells CASRDRGTKNIQYF. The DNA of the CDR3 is TGTGCCAGCCGGGACAGGGGCACCAAAAACATTCAGTACTTC.

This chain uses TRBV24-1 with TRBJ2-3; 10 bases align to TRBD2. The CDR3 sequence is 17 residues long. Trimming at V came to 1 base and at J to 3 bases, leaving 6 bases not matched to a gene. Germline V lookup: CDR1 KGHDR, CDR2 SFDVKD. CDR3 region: CATSDLGAGGPTDTQYF. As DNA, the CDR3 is TGTGCCACCAGTGATTTAGGAGCGGGAGGGCCAACAGATACGCAGTATTTT.

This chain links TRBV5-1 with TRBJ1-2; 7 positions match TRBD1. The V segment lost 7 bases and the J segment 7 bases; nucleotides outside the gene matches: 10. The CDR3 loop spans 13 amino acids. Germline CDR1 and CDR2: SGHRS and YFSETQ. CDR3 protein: CASGERGRLGYTF. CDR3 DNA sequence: TGCGCCAGCGGGGAAAGGGGGCGCCTTGGCTACACCTTC.

CDR3 loop: CASSFPGASGGNSPLHF. CDR3 coding DNA: TGTGCCAGCAGCTTCCCCGGGGCTTCCGGGGGGAATTCACCCCTCCACTTT. The chain has TRBV5-8 and TRBJ1-6; D might be TRBD1 (5 bases). This CDR3 contains 17 residues. The germline gives CDR1 SGHTS, CDR2 YDEGEE. With 2 bases removed from V and 7 bases from J, the gap between germline ends came to 19 bases.

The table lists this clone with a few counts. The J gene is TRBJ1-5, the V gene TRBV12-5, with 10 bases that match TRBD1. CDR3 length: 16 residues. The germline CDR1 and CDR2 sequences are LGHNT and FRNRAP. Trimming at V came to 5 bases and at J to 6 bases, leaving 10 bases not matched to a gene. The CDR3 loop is CASGPWGQGKSQPQHF. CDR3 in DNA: TGTGCTAGTGGTCCATGGGGACAGGGGAAGAGTCAGCCCCAGCATTTT.

CDR3 coding DNA: TGCAGCGTTGTGGGGGGCCGCGGACAGGGGGCATTCTCCTACAATGAGCAGTTCTTC. Its protein product is CSVVGGRGQGAFSYNEQFF. J is TRBJ2-1 and V is TRBV29-1; 11 positions match TRBD1. After removal of 4 bases from V and 0 bases from J, the junction contained 14 bases not matched to a gene. CDR1 and CDR2 from the germline V gene are SQVTM and ANQGSEA. CDR3 size: 19 residues.

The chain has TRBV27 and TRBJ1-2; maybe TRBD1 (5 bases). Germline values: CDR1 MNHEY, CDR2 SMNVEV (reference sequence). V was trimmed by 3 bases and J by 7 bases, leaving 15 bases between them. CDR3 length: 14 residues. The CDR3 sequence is CASSFRAGTGGYTF. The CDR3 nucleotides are TGTGCCAGCAGTTTTCGGGCAGGGACTGGTGGCTACACCTTC.

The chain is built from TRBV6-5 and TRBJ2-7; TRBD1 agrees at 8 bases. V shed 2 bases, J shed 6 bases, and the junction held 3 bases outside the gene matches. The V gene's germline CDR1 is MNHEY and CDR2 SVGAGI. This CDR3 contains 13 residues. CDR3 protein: CASSYGTGGEQYF. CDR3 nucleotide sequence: TGTGCCAGCAGTTACGGTACAGGGGGCGAGCAGTACTTC.

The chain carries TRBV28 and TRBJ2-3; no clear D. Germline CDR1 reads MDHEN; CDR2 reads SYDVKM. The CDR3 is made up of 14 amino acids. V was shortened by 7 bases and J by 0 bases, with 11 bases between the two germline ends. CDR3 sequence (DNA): TGTGCCAGCAACCTAGGAACTAGCACAGATACGCAGTATTTT. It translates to CASNLGTSTDTQYF. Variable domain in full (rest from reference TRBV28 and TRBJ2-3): DVKVTQSSRYLVKRTGEKVFLECVQDMDHENMFWYRQDPGLGLRLIYFSYDVKMKEKGDIPEGYSVSREKKERFSLILESASTNQTSMYLCASNLGTSTDTQYFGPGTRLTVL.

CDR3 coding DNA: TGCAGCGTTGAGGTGCGTTTCTATGGCTACACCTTC. This codes for CSVEVRFYGYTF. The chain is built from TRBV29-1 and TRBJ1-2; D call uncertain. V lost 3 bases to trimming and J lost 4 bases, with 9 bases between them. In germline, CDR1 is SQVTM, CDR2 ANQGSEA. CDR3 length: 12 residues.

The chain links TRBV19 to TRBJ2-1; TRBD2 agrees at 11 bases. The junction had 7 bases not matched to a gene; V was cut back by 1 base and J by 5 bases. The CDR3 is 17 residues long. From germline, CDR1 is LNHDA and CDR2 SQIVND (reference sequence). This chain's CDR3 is CASSIAHIAGGNNEQFF. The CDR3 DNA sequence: TGTGCCAGTAGTATAGCCCATATAGCGGGAGGGAACAATGAGCAGTTCTTC.

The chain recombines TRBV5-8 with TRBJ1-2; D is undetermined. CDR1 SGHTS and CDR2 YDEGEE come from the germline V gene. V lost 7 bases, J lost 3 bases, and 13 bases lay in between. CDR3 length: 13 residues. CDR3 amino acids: CASLRRGDYGYTF. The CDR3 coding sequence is TGTGCCAGCCTAAGACGGGGAGACTATGGCTACACCTTC.

The CDR3 spells CASTPHPGGRTEAFF. CDR3 DNA: TGTGCCAGTACCCCCCACCCGGGGGGAAGAACTGAAGCTTTCTTT. The chain is built from TRBV19 and TRBJ1-1; perhaps TRBD1 as D (5 bases). The CDR3 sequence is 15 residues long. The V end lost 7 bases, the J end lost 5 bases, and 20 bases lay between the germline ends. Germline lookup yields CDR1 LNHDA and CDR2 SQIVND (reference sequence).

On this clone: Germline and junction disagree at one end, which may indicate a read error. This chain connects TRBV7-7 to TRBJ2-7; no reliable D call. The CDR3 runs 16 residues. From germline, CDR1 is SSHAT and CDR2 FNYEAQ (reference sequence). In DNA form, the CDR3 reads TGTGCCAGCAGCATAGCTGTGGTAGACACCTCCTACGAGCAGTACTTC. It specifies CASSIAVVDTSYEQYF.

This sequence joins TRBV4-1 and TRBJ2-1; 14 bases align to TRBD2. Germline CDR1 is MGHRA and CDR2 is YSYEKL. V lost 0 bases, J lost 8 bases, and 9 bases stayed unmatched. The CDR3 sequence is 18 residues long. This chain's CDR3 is CASSQDTRLAGGPDEQFF. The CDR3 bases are TGCGCCAGCAGCCAAGATACGCGACTAGCGGGAGGGCCCGATGAGCAGTTCTTC.

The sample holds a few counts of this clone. CDR3 protein: CASGGGMNTEAFF. The CDR3 DNA reads TGTGCCAGCGGGGGGGGCATGAACACTGAAGCTTTCTTT. The rearrangement links TRBV6-6 to TRBJ1-1, with a weak D call TRBD1 (6 bases). The length of the CDR3 is 13 residues. V gave up 8 bases and J gave up 0 bases, with 10 bases separating them. Germline loops: CDR1 MNHNY, CDR2 SVGAGI (reference sequence).

The CDR3 DNA reads TGTGCCAGCAGTTTTACGACAGGGACGAACACTGAAGCTTTCTTT. It translates to CASSFTTGTNTEAFF. This chain connects TRBV6-2 or TRBV6-3 to TRBJ1-1; the match to TRBD1 covers 7 bases. CDR1 and CDR2 from the germline V gene are MNHEY and SVGEGT. The CDR3 length is 15 residues. J was trimmed by 1 base and V by 4 bases; bases with no gene match: 6.

CDR3 sequence: CASSYLAASTDTQYF. CDR3 sequence (DNA): TGTGCCAGCAGTTACTTAGCGGCGAGCACAGATACGCAGTATTTT. This chain links TRBV3-1 (or the pseudogene TRBV3-2) with TRBJ2-3; possibly TRBD2 for D (6 bases). V was pared by 6 bases and J by 0 bases, with 13 bases between. The CDR3 runs 15 residues. The germline CDR1 and CDR2 sequences are LGHDT and YNNKEL (reference sequence).

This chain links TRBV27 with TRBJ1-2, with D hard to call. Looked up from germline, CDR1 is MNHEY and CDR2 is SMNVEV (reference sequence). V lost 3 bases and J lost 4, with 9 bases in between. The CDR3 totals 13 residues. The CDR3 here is CASSLTSTYGYTF. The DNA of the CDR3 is TGTGCCAGCAGTTTGACATCAACCTATGGCTACACCTTC.

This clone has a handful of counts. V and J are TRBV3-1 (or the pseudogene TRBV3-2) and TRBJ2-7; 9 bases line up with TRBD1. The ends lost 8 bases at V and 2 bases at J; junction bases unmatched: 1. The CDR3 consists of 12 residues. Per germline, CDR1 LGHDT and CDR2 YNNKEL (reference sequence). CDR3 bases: TGTGCCAGCGGGACAGGGACCTACGAGCAGTACTTC. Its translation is CASGTGTYEQYF.

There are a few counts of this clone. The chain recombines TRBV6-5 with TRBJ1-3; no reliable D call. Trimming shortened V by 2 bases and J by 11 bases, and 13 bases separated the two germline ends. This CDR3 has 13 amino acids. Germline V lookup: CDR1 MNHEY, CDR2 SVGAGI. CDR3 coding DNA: TGTGCCAGCAGTTACGCCAGTTTTTCCGCCATATATTTT. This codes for CASSYASFSAIYF.

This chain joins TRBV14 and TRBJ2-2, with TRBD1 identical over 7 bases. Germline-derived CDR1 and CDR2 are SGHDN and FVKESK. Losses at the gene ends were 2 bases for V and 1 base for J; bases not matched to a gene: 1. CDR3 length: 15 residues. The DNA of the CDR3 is TGTGCCAGCAGCCAACACAGGGGGAACACCGGGGAGCTGTTTTTT. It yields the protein CASSQHRGNTGELFF. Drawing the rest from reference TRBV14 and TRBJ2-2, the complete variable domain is EAGVTQFPSHSVIEKGQTVTLRCDPISGHDNLYWYRRVMGKEIKFLLHFVKESKQDESGMPNNRFLAERTGGTYSTLKVQPAELEDSGVYFCASSQHRGNTGELFFGEGSRLTVL.

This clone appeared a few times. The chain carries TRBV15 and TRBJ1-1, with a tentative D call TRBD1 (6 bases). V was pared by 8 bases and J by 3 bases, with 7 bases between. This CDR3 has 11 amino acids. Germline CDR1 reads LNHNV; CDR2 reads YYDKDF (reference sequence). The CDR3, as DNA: TGTGCCACCGGGGGCGACACTGAAGCTTTCTTT. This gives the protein CATGGDTEAFF. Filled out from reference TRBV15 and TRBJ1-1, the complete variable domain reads DAMVIQNPRYQVTQFGKPVTLSCSQTLNHNVMYWYQQKSSQAPKLLFHYYDKDFNNEADTPDNFQSRRPNTSFCFLDIRSPGLGDTAMYLCATGGDTEAFFGQGTRLTVV.